A selection of T cell receptor beta chains follows, all from one sample in a study of beta chain features in type 1 diabetes. Clones were sequenced by immunoSEQ multiplex PCR, and TCRdb holds only the in-frame ones, with some missing. The sample has around 280,000 clones, roughly 15% seen once. Sample: naive CD4+ T cells from blood. Receptors were obtained from a young man with type 1 diabetes. CDR3s include the opening cysteine and the closing phenylalanine or tryptophan.

J: TRBJ2-1; length: 12; V: TRBV30; CDR3: CAWRPRDREQFF
J: TRBJ2-7; length: 15; V: TRBV5-1; CDR3: CASSSGGQELYEQYF
J: TRBJ2-7; length: 14; V: TRBV19; CDR3: CASSISQGYYEQYF
J: TRBJ2-5; length: 18; V: TRBV5-1; CDR3: CASSLVPSGTGGSETQYF
J: TRBJ2-5; length: 15; V: TRBV5-1; CDR3: CASSLGTSVQETQYF
J: TRBJ1-1; length: 13; V: TRBV11-3; CDR3: CASSLGRGTEAFF
J: TRBJ2-5; length: 15; V: TRBV7-2; CDR3: CASSIAGTAQETQYF
J: TRBJ2-2; length: 14; V: TRBV28; CDR3: CASRPGTGTGELFF
J: TRBJ2-5; length: 12; V: TRBV9; CDR3: CASRGAAETQYF
J: TRBJ2-4; length: 17; V: TRBV13; CDR3: CASSYRAQGWSKNIQYF
J: TRBJ2-1; length: 15; V: TRBV5-4; CDR3: CASSLGLEPYNEQFF
J: TRBJ1-5; length: 13; V: TRBV11-2; CDR3: CASSLDQRQPQHF
J: TRBJ2-7; length: 15; V: TRBV2; CDR3: CASSGLAGVSYEQYF
J: TRBJ2-7; length: 15; V: TRBV7-9; CDR3: CASSFGTRATYEQYF
J: TRBJ2-3; length: 15; V: TRBV27; CDR3: CASSLRDRGTDTQYF
J: TRBJ2-1; length: 14; V: TRBV30; CDR3: CAWSGLAGGGEQFF
J: TRBJ2-7; length: 19; V: TRBV4-3; CDR3: CASSQDFLLAGGRPKEQYF
J: TRBJ1-6; length: 15; V: TRBV11-2; CDR3: CASSPITGNNSPLHF
J: TRBJ2-1; length: 13; V: TRBV6-5; CDR3: CASRTAGGNEQFF
J: TRBJ2-3; length: 16; V: TRBV5-4; CDR3: CASSLGLAGGADTQYF
J: TRBJ2-1; length: 13; V: TRBV7-2; CDR3: CASSQTPGNEQFF
J: TRBJ1-1; length: 16; V: TRBV9; CDR3: CASSVYGDNMNTEAFF
J: TRBJ2-5; length: 15; V: TRBV11-1; CDR3: CASSNPGTGGETQYF
J: TRBJ2-3; length: 15; V: TRBV28; CDR3: CASSLYRKVTDTQYF
J: TRBJ2-1; length: 16; V: TRBV19; CDR3: CASSRASGRARHEQFF
J: TRBJ2-1; length: 15; V: TRBV30; CDR3: CAWSAGLAGGDEQFF
J: TRBJ2-7; length: 13; V: TRBV2; CDR3: CASRASSSYEQYF
J: TRBJ2-3; length: 16; V: TRBV28; CDR3: CASSFEAGGPVDTQYF
J: TRBJ2-3; length: 17; V: TRBV19; CDR3: CASSFEGGRAETDTQYF
J: TRBJ1-1; length: 13; V: TRBV5-4; CDR3: CASSIGGKPEAFF
J: TRBJ1-1; length: 15; V: TRBV5-1; CDR3: CASSSGQGFYTEAFF
J: TRBJ2-7; length: 13; V: TRBV13; CDR3: CASSFHTGGEQYF
J: TRBJ2-1; length: 14; V: TRBV9; CDR3: CASSVDRARNEQFF
J: TRBJ2-7; length: 13; V: TRBV28; CDR3: CASSWTAWGEQYF
J: TRBJ2-7; length: 16; V: TRBV4-3; CDR3: CASSHDRTVKDYEQYF
J: TRBJ2-4; length: 17; V: TRBV4-1; CDR3: CASSQFGTSEVIDIQYF
J: TRBJ2-3; length: 15; V: TRBV4-3; CDR3: CASSHLSESTDTQYF
J: TRBJ2-5; length: 17; V: TRBV27; CDR3: CASTDSGRHVTQETQYF
J: TRBJ1-2; length: 14; V: TRBV11-2; CDR3: CASSFTGGSYGYTF
J: TRBJ2-2; length: 16; V: TRBV4-1; CDR3: CASSQDGLARTGELFF
J: TRBJ2-3; length: 14; V: TRBV6-6; CDR3: CASSYSSFPDTQYF
J: TRBJ1-1; length: 14; V: TRBV29-1; CDR3: CSAIKTVGKTEAFF
J: TRBJ2-2; length: 15; V: TRBV30; CDR3: CAWSLQGVTSGELFF
J: TRBJ2-7; length: 14; V: TRBV25-1; CDR3: CASSWAGALDEQYF
J: TRBJ2-7; length: 17; V: TRBV11-2; CDR3: CASSPRAPGGSSYEQYF
J: TRBJ2-7; length: 11; V: TRBV19; CDR3: CASTGGREQYF
J: TRBJ2-5; length: 14; V: TRBV2; CDR3: CASSEGSVGETQYF
J: TRBJ2-3; length: 14; V: TRBV7-2; CDR3: CASSQQGSSDTQYF
J: TRBJ2-1; length: 17; V: TRBV18; CDR3: CASSPRGGASSYNEQFF
J: TRBJ1-5; length: 15; V: TRBV27; CDR3: CASKDDGLTGQPQHF
J: TRBJ1-5; length: 13; V: TRBV18; CDR3: CASSPGGNQPQHF
J: TRBJ2-6; length: 14; V: TRBV5-1; CDR3: CASSTDPGANVLTF
J: TRBJ1-5; length: 17; V: TRBV21-1; CDR3: CASSKGDEQGGNQPQHF